The clone carrying this TCR beta chain was recorded a few times. The antigen is undetermined. MiXCR was run by TCRdb on the reads, yielding one entry per CDR3 protein. The sample records about 680,000 distinct CDR3 sequences, approximately 24% being singletons. The entry originates in a study of T cell repertoires in cytomegalovirus infection. Across the study: Indications came from public TCR beta signatures; they pointed to CMV infection and to a matching HLA type. Study-wide results and limits: Cumulative frequency (of public TCR beta family members) identified carriers of CMV plus the relevant HLA.

CDR3 length: 15 amino acids. V lost 0 bases and J lost 2, with 9 bases in between. Germline V gene lookup returns CDR1 MNHEY and CDR2 SVGEGT. The sequencing sample was made of CD8+ T cells from PBMCs. The TCR sequence derives from a human donor in good health (CMV status not recorded). Some clones in this sample may be carry-over from other donors' samples. V usage is TRBV6-2 or TRBV6-3 and J usage is TRBJ2-3; D call uncertain. CDR3 DNA sequence: TGTGCCAGCAGTTACTCCCTATCCGTCACAGATACGCAGTATTTT. Translated: CASSYSLSVTDTQYF.